These T cell receptor beta chains were read from a single sample in a study of alternative splicing in chronic myeloid leukemia remission. Reanalyzing the bulk RNA-seq reads, TCRdb keeps one entry per CDR3 protein, without DNA. The table lists several hundred distinct CDR3 sequences, around 96% of them singletons, with about 3.5% in the top ten. The material was PBMCs or total blood leukocytes (not recorded which), obtained at diagnosis. The receptors stem from an adult with chronic myeloid leukemia. Both conserved end residues are part of each CDR3. A clone size is listed for some rows: how often the clone was seen (once, few, many), or a class if it is expanded.

size	V	J	CDR3
NA	TRBV20-1	TRBJ2-3	CSARAPGTGVTDTQYF
NA	TRBV20-1	TRBJ1-5	CSARDGTNYSNQPQHF
NA	TRBV6-2/TRBV6-3	TRBJ2-7	CASVDWGAVNEQYF
NA	TRBV10-2	TRBJ2-1	CASSSQGLREQFF
once	TRBV7-9	TRBJ2-7	CASSNTPGPSSYEQYF
NA	TRBV6-2/TRBV6-3	TRBJ2-1	CASSLGQNNEQFF
NA	TRBV24-1	TRBJ2-3	CATSAADAPSGPRGGTQYF
NA	TRBV6-6	TRBJ2-1	CASRPTSLTGNEQFF
NA	TRBV6-2/TRBV6-3	TRBJ1-5	CASSHRPLLVNRNQPQHF
NA	TRBV25-1	TRBJ2-7	CASSERLLFYEQYF
NA	TRBV29-1	TRBJ1-1	CSARDAGRGPEAFF
NA	TRBV11-2	TRBJ1-1	CASSLWVQPNTEAFF
NA	TRBV6-5	TRBJ1-5	CASSPYAGQPQHF
NA	TRBV29-1	TRBJ2-5	CSVREETQYF
NA	TRBV7-9	TRBJ2-5	CASSFGRDEETQYF
NA	TRBV13	TRBJ2-7	CASSLVVNRGNYEQYF
NA	TRBV5-1	TRBJ2-1	CASSFGQGVINEQFF